This is a list of T cell receptor beta chains from one sample in a study of cytomegalovirus exposure and HLA in healthy donors. Here immunoSEQ multiplex PCR was the method, and the copy in TCRdb shows in-frame clones only, minus some. This table has about 140,000 clones, approximately 80% appearing once. The sequencing input was PBMCs. These receptors all come from a woman between 18 and 29 years old in good health and CMV-seropositive. Both conserved end residues are part of each CDR3. The order of the fields is CDR3 length, J gene, D gene, clone size, V gene, CDR3 DNA, CDR3 protein. D genes are given only for firm matches. Expanded clones are given a class, and other clones once, few, many or no size at all.

CDR3 length: 15
J gene: TRBJ2-1
D gene: TRBD2
clone size: .
V gene: TRBV5-6
CDR3 DNA: TGTGCCAGCAGCTTGTGGCTAGCGGGGGCAAATGAGCAGTTCTTC
CDR3 protein: CASSLWLAGANEQFF

CDR3 length: 17
J gene: TRBJ1-5
D gene: .
clone size: few
V gene: TRBV2
CDR3 DNA: TGTGCCAGCAGTGAACGGAGGGCTCGACAGTCCAATCAGCCCCAGCATTTT
CDR3 protein: CASSERRARQSNQPQHF

CDR3 length: 13
J gene: TRBJ1-1
D gene: TRBD1
clone size: few
V gene: TRBV6-5
CDR3 DNA: TGTGCCAGCAGTTACGACAGGGGGTCAGAAGCTTTCTTT
CDR3 protein: CASSYDRGSEAFF

CDR3 length: 16
J gene: TRBJ2-7
D gene: .
clone size: few
V gene: TRBV4-1
CDR3 DNA: TGCGCCAGCAGCCAAGATAGGCAGGGCGGGGCCTACGAGCAGTACTTC
CDR3 protein: CASSQDRQGGAYEQYF

CDR3 length: 15
J gene: TRBJ2-5
D gene: TRBD1
clone size: .
V gene: TRBV6-6
CDR3 DNA: TGTGCCAGCAGTTGGCCCGGGACAGGGTTGGAGACCCAGTACTTC
CDR3 protein: CASSWPGTGLETQYF

CDR3 length: 13
J gene: TRBJ1-1
D gene: .
clone size: .
V gene: TRBV18
CDR3 DNA: TGTGCCAGCTCATGGGGCAGAAACACTGAAGCTTTCTTT
CDR3 protein: CASSWGRNTEAFF

CDR3 length: 16
J gene: TRBJ1-4
D gene: .
clone size: .
V gene: TRBV5-4
CDR3 DNA: TGTGCCAGCAGCTCGGAAGCGACAGCAACTAATGAAAAACTGTTTTTT
CDR3 protein: CASSSEATATNEKLFF

CDR3 length: 18
J gene: TRBJ2-4
D gene: TRBD2
clone size: .
V gene: TRBV28
CDR3 DNA: TGTGCCAGCAGTTCGCGCGGGGGAGCGCTGTCGGGCAAAAACATTCAGTACTTC
CDR3 protein: CASSSRGGALSGKNIQYF

CDR3 length: 15
J gene: TRBJ2-1
D gene: TRBD1
clone size: .
V gene: TRBV27
CDR3 DNA: TGTGCCAGCACCTCTGCAGGACAGGGGATAGATGAGCAGTTCTTC
CDR3 protein: CASTSAGQGIDEQFF

CDR3 length: 15
J gene: TRBJ1-2
D gene: .
clone size: .
V gene: TRBV2
CDR3 DNA: TGTGCCAGCAGTGAGGACCCCGGGGGTGGCTATGGCTACACCTTC
CDR3 protein: CASSEDPGGGYGYTF

CDR3 length: 13
J gene: TRBJ1-2
D gene: .
clone size: .
V gene: TRBV7-8
CDR3 DNA: TGTGCCAGCAGCCCGGACATAAACTATGGCTACACCTTC
CDR3 protein: CASSPDINYGYTF

CDR3 length: 17
J gene: TRBJ1-1
D gene: TRBD1
clone size: .
V gene: TRBV5-6
CDR3 DNA: TGTGCCAGCAGCCCTGACCCGGGGACAGGGGTCCTCACTGAAGCTTTCTTT
CDR3 protein: CASSPDPGTGVLTEAFF

CDR3 length: 17
J gene: TRBJ2-4
D gene: TRBD2
clone size: .
V gene: TRBV19
CDR3 DNA: TGTGCCAGTAGTGCACGACTAGCGGATATAGCCAAAAACATTCAGTACTTC
CDR3 protein: CASSARLADIAKNIQYF

CDR3 length: 15
J gene: TRBJ1-3
D gene: .
clone size: .
V gene: TRBV7-6
CDR3 DNA: TGTGCCAGCAGCGCTTTATCGGGGGTCGGAAACACCATATATTTT
CDR3 protein: CASSALSGVGNTIYF

CDR3 length: 15
J gene: TRBJ1-2
D gene: TRBD1
clone size: .
V gene: TRBV5-1
CDR3 DNA: TGCGCCAGCAGCGGAGGAGGGACAGGGGATAGAAGCTACACCTTC
CDR3 protein: CASSGGGTGDRSYTF

CDR3 length: 14
J gene: TRBJ1-1
D gene: .
clone size: .
V gene: TRBV6-1
CDR3 DNA: TGTGCCAGCAGTGAGGTACAGGGGAACACTGAAGCTTTCTTT
CDR3 protein: CASSEVQGNTEAFF

CDR3 length: 14
J gene: TRBJ2-7
D gene: .
clone size: .
V gene: TRBV29-1
CDR3 DNA: TGCAGCGTTGAAGATGGGACTGTCCCCTACGAGCAGTACTTC
CDR3 protein: CSVEDGTVPYEQYF

CDR3 length: 14
J gene: TRBJ1-6
D gene: .
clone size: .
V gene: TRBV10-2
CDR3 DNA: TGCGCCAGCAGACTCAGGGCCGCGAATTCACCCCTCCACTTT
CDR3 protein: CASRLRAANSPLHF

CDR3 length: 15
J gene: TRBJ2-3
D gene: TRBD2
clone size: .
V gene: TRBV11-2
CDR3 DNA: TGTGCCAGCAGGTCAATAGCGGGGGGACCCCGTGCGCAGTATTTT
CDR3 protein: CASRSIAGGPRAQYF

CDR3 length: 18
J gene: TRBJ2-5
D gene: TRBD1
clone size: .
V gene: TRBV7-2
CDR3 DNA: TGTGCCAGCAGCTTAGTAAGAGGGGGACAGGCACTAGGGGGGACCCAGTACTTC
CDR3 protein: CASSLVRGGQALGGTQYF

CDR3 length: 13
J gene: TRBJ1-6
D gene: .
clone size: .
V gene: TRBV6-4
CDR3 DNA: TGTGCCAGCAGTGACTCGGCCAATTCACCCCTCCACTTT
CDR3 protein: CASSDSANSPLHF